Below, one T cell receptor beta chain is given with its context. This sample was included in a study of T cell responses to AZD1222 COVID-19 vaccine. CDR3 length: 14 amino acids. The V end lost 7 bases, the J end lost 1 base, and 13 bases lay between the germline ends. Germline V lookup: CDR1 ENHRY, CDR2 SYGVKD. The protocol was immunoSEQ multiplex PCR, while the TCRdb copy is restricted to in-frame clones and leaves out a portion. The sample holds 88,000 or so clones; roughly 89% are singletons and the top ten take 2.4%. Sequenced material: peripheral blood, taken on day 0 of AZD1222 vaccination. The sequence was obtained from an adult in good health. The chain has TRBV10-3 and TRBJ1-1, with D perhaps matching TRBD1 (6 bases). The CDR3 DNA is TGTGCCATCAATGCCGGGGGCGCGAACACTGAAGCTTTCTTT. Translating gives CAINAGGANTEAFF.